The 28 T cell receptor beta chains in this list originate from one sample, sequenced in a study of blood T cell repertoires in COVID-19. The protocol was immunoSEQ multiplex PCR, while the TCRdb copy is restricted to in-frame clones and leaves out a portion. The sample shows some 110,000 clones, 86% of them seen only once. Input material: peripheral blood. All receptors come from a man aged 65 to 79 who had recovered from COVID-19.

The V call is TRBV5-4, the J call TRBJ1-4, with 11 bases aligning to TRBD1. The germline gives CDR1 SGHNT, CDR2 YYREEE (reference sequence). The J segment lost 8 bases and the V segment lost 4 bases, leaving 7 bases of the junction unmatched. The CDR3 is made up of 15 amino acids. The CDR3 sequence: CASSLRDRGDEKLFF. The DNA for the CDR3 is TGTGCCAGCAGCCTAAGGGACAGGGGGGACGAAAAACTGTTTTTT.

The chain is built from TRBV3-1 (or the pseudogene TRBV3-2) and TRBJ1-3; no definite D call. Germline loops: CDR1 LGHDT, CDR2 YNNKEL (reference sequence). The V gene lost 0 bases and the J gene lost 2 bases, with 8 bases spanning the gap. The CDR3 extends over 15 amino acids. The CDR3 sequence: CASSQEFTAGNTIYF. The DNA for the CDR3 is TGTGCCAGCAGCCAAGAGTTCACAGCTGGAAACACCATATATTTT.

The chain couples TRBV2 to TRBJ1-6; 10 bases match TRBD1. CDR3 size: 15 residues. Germline-derived CDR1 and CDR2 are SNHLY and FYNNEI. J gave up 7 bases and V 6 bases, and 6 bases lay outside the gene matches. DNA for the CDR3: TGTGCCAGCAGACGACCGACAGGGGGCAATTCACCCCTCCACTTT. This gives the protein CASRRPTGGNSPLHF.

The chain couples TRBV4-3 to TRBJ2-2, with D perhaps TRBD2 (5 bases). The CDR3 length is 18 residues. V was clipped by 0 bases and J by 2 bases, with 16 bases between them. CDR1 and CDR2 from the germline V gene are LGHNA and YSLEER. The CDR3 sequence is CASSQERLATLNTGELFF. As DNA, the CDR3 is TGCGCCAGCAGCCAAGAACGGCTAGCCACACTTAACACCGGGGAGCTGTTTTTT.

Only one count was recorded for this clone. The rearrangement uses TRBV28 and TRBJ1-3; D remains unclear. There are 14 residues in the CDR3. CDR1 and CDR2 from the germline V gene are MDHEN and SYDVKM. The V and J ends lost 3 bases and 0 bases respectively, with 6 bases between them. The CDR3 DNA follows: TGTGCCAGCAGTTTCGGGTACTCTGGAAACACCATATATTTT. It codes for CASSFGYSGNTIYF.

Concerning this clone itself: Other nucleotide sequences from this sample produce the same CDR3. The chain couples TRBV18 to TRBJ2-3; D remains unclear. The CDR3 has 14 residues. Trimming shortened V by 0 bases and J by 0 bases, and 4 bases separated the two germline ends. Germline loops: CDR1 KGHSH, CDR2 LQKENI. The CDR3 DNA follows: TGTGCCAGCTCACCACCCGGTAGCACAGATACGCAGTATTTT. As protein: CASSPPGSTDTQYF.

V is TRBV28 and J is TRBJ1-2; TRBD1 matches 7 bases. Trimming at V came to 3 bases and at J to 6 bases, leaving 7 bases not matched to a gene. Germline CDR1 is MDHEN and CDR2 is SYDVKM. This CDR3 spans 14 amino acids. The CDR3, as DNA: TGTGCCAGCAGTTTTCTTAGGGGGCCTAATGGCTACACCTTC. Translated: CASSFLRGPNGYTF.

V and J are TRBV27 and TRBJ1-2; 7 bases map to TRBD1. Germline lookup yields CDR1 MNHEY and CDR2 SMNVEV (reference sequence). V gave up 6 bases and J gave up 3 bases; unmatched junction bases: 10. This CDR3 has 15 amino acids. Here the CDR3 DNA reads TGTGCCAGCAGCCCCTTAGGGACAGCGGACTATGGCTACACCTTC. Translating gives CASSPLGTADYGYTF.

The V call is TRBV3-1 (or the pseudogene TRBV3-2), the J call TRBJ1-4; D gene unclear. V lost 2 bases, J lost 8 bases, and 3 bases lay in between. The germline gives CDR1 LGHDT, CDR2 YNNKEL (reference sequence). The CDR3 contains 11 residues. This CDR3 is CASSQSEKLFF. CDR3 DNA sequence: TGTGCCAGCAGCCAATCGGAAAAACTGTTTTTT.

V is TRBV27 and J is TRBJ1-1; no clear D. The germline V gene has CDR1 MNHEY and CDR2 SMNVEV (reference sequence). The ends were cut back, 7 bases at V and 5 bases at J, with 8 bases in the middle. The CDR3 consists of 11 residues. DNA for the CDR3: TGTGCCAGCACCGGGGTAACTGAAGCTTTCTTT. It translates to CASTGVTEAFF.

This chain links TRBV10-2 with TRBJ1-4; 11 positions match TRBD1. The CDR3 totals 14 residues. Per germline, CDR1 WSHSY and CDR2 SAAADI. Trimming cost V 8 bases and J 8 bases; bases outside gene matches: 7. CDR3 bases: TGCGCCAGCGGTCAGGACAGGGGGCGAGAAAAACTGTTTTTT. It translates to CASGQDRGREKLFF.

V usage is TRBV3-1 (or the pseudogene TRBV3-2) and J usage is TRBJ2-7; the D gene is possibly TRBD2 (5 bases). The CDR3 is 13 amino acids. V was trimmed by 5 bases and J by 3 bases, leaving 11 bases between them. Germline V CDR1 and CDR2: LGHDT, YNNKEL (reference sequence). The DNA of the CDR3 is TGTGCCAGCAGCTTTCTGGGGAGCTACGAGCAGTACTTC. Protein: CASSFLGSYEQYF.

The genes are TRBV7-6 and TRBJ2-5; tentatively, D is TRBD2 (7 bases). The germline gives CDR1 SGHVS, CDR2 FNYEAQ. The V gene lost 0 bases and the J gene lost 5 bases, with 13 bases spanning the gap. This CDR3 is 15 amino acids long. The CDR3 sequence is CASSLARGARETQYF. The CDR3 DNA reads TGTGCCAGCAGCTTAGCTCGGGGGGCGCGGGAGACCCAGTACTTC.

The genes are TRBV7-8 and TRBJ2-1; the D gene is possibly TRBD2 (5 bases). Per germline, CDR1 SGHVS and CDR2 FQNEAQ. V was trimmed by 4 bases and J by 0 bases, leaving 13 bases between them. The CDR3 has 16 amino acids. CDR3 bases: TGTGCCAGCAGCTCAACTAGTTCCCCCTCCTACAATGAGCAGTTCTTC. Its protein is CASSSTSSPSYNEQFF.

This clone was seen once. Written as DNA, the CDR3 is TGCGCCAGCAGCTCGGGACTTACCAATGAGCAGTTCTTC. Translated: CASSSGLTNEQFF. This chain uses TRBV5-1 with TRBJ2-1, with a tentative D call TRBD2 (6 bases). Germline CDR1 SGHRS, CDR2 YFSETQ. The CDR3 is 13 residues long. The ends were cut back, 3 bases at V and 6 bases at J, with 10 bases in the middle. The full variable domain, with the rest looked up from reference TRBV5-1 and TRBJ2-1, is KAGVTQTPRYLIKTRGQQVTLSCSPISGHRSVSWYQQTPGQGLQFLFEYFSETQRNKGNFPGRFSGRQFSNSRSEMNVSTLELGDSALYLCASSSGLTNEQFFGPGTRLTVL.

The gene calls are TRBV3-1 (or the pseudogene TRBV3-2) and TRBJ2-5, with 9 bases identical to TRBD1. Germline V gene sequence: CDR1 LGHDT, CDR2 YNNKEL (reference sequence). The CDR3 extends over 16 amino acids. V was pared by 3 bases and J by 5 bases, with 10 bases of the junction left unmatched. The CDR3 loop reads CASSQGQGWVDETQYF. CDR3 nucleotide sequence: TGTGCCAGCAGCCAGGGACAGGGTTGGGTCGACGAGACCCAGTACTTC.

This clone was detected a few times. The genes are TRBV20-1 and TRBJ2-1; D is perhaps TRBD1 (5 bases). Germline V gene sequence: CDR1 DFQATT, CDR2 SNEGSKA (reference sequence). CDR3 length: 12 amino acids. V was pared by 3 bases and J by 6 bases, with 9 bases between. For the CDR3, the DNA is TGCAGTGCTAGTCAGGGTGGCAATGAGCAGTTCTTC. Translation gives CSASQGGNEQFF.

The chain is built from TRBV5-4 and TRBJ1-1; D gene unclear. CDR3 length: 12 residues. The V end was cut by 8 bases, the J end by 5 bases, with 13 bases between. The germline gives CDR1 SGHNT, CDR2 YYREEE (reference sequence). The DNA of the CDR3 is TGTGCCAGTTCGTGGGAGCGGACTGAAGCTTTCTTT. This translates into CASSWERTEAFF.

This chain joins TRBV5-1 and TRBJ1-5; 8 nucleotides match TRBD1. Germline-derived CDR1 and CDR2 are SGHRS and YFSETQ. This CDR3 is 15 amino acids long. J lost 1 base, V lost 3 bases, and 3 bases had no gene match. CDR3 residues: CASSWGTGSNQPQHF. The CDR3 DNA follows: TGCGCCAGCAGCTGGGGGACAGGAAGCAATCAGCCCCAGCATTTT.

This chain joins TRBV10-3 and TRBJ1-3; 8 positions match TRBD1. Unmatched junction bases numbered 13, after V lost 5 bases and J lost 4 bases. The CDR3 loop spans 17 amino acids. Looked up from germline, CDR1 is ENHRY and CDR2 is SYGVKD. The CDR3 sequence: CAISYGTGTQVGNTIYF. For the CDR3, the DNA is TGTGCCATCAGTTACGGGACAGGCACGCAAGTAGGAAACACCATATATTTT.

The chain links TRBV5-1 to TRBJ2-3, with 8 nucleotides matching TRBD2. V lost 3 bases and J lost 6; bases outside the gene matches: 15. From germline, CDR1 is SGHRS and CDR2 YFSETQ. CDR3 length equals 17 residues. Here the CDR3 reads CASSSDPGTRGMDTQYF. CDR3 sequence (DNA): TGCGCCAGCAGCTCCGATCCCGGGACTAGGGGTATGGATACGCAGTATTTT.

V usage is TRBV11-3 and J usage is TRBJ2-5; D call uncertain. Trimming cost V 1 base and J 2 bases, with 8 bases left between them. Germline V gives CDR1 SGHNT, CDR2 YENEEA. This CDR3 has 14 amino acids. CDR3 protein: CASSLGGPQETQYF. CDR3 coding DNA: TGTGCCAGCAGCTTAGGCGGCCCACAAGAGACCCAGTACTTC.

The chain recombines TRBV5-1 with TRBJ2-1; D ambiguous. V was clipped by 3 bases and J by 0 bases, with 10 bases between them. CDR3 length: 15 residues. From germline, CDR1 is SGHRS and CDR2 YFSETQ. The CDR3 loop is CASSSITSSYNEQFF. DNA for the CDR3: TGCGCCAGCAGCTCAATTACCAGCTCCTACAATGAGCAGTTCTTC.

The chain couples TRBV5-4 to TRBJ2-2, with 7 positions matching TRBD2. The germline V gene has CDR1 SGHNT and CDR2 YYREEE (reference sequence). The CDR3 loop spans 16 amino acids. Trimming cost V 0 bases and J 4 bases; bases outside gene matches: 6. This chain's CDR3 is CASSLVAGVTTGELFF. DNA for the CDR3: TGTGCCAGCAGCTTGGTTGCGGGGGTAACCACCGGGGAGCTGTTTTTT.

J is TRBJ1-6 and V is TRBV15; 9 bases fit TRBD1. Germline lookup yields CDR1 LNHNV and CDR2 YYDKDF (reference sequence). The CDR3 sequence is 13 residues long. V shed 9 bases and J 9 bases; nucleotides not matched to a gene: 6. CDR3 in amino acids: CATNRGLGSPLHF. CDR3 nucleotide sequence: TGTGCCACAAACAGGGGGCTGGGTTCACCCCTCCACTTT.

The V gene is TRBV7-3, the J gene TRBJ2-1; D might be TRBD2 (6 bases). Trimming cost V 0 bases and J 2 bases, with 8 bases left between them. Looked up from germline, CDR1 is SGHTA and CDR2 is FQGTGA. This CDR3 has 15 residues. The CDR3 loop reads CASSLTSGPYNEQFF. For the CDR3, the DNA is TGTGCCAGCAGCTTAACTAGCGGACCCTACAATGAGCAGTTCTTC.

The chain combines TRBV18 with TRBJ1-2, with unresolved D. The CDR3 consists of 13 residues. The ends were cut back, 3 bases at V and 4 bases at J, with 9 bases in the middle. The germline V gene encodes CDR1 KGHSH and CDR2 LQKENI. The CDR3 region has the DNA TGTGCCAGCTCACCGGCGGTGACCTATGGCTACACCTTC. Protein: CASSPAVTYGYTF.

In regard to this clone: Other DNA sequences in this sample translate to the same CDR3. The rearrangement uses TRBV12-3 or TRBV12-4 and TRBJ1-5, with D hard to call. Trimming left V 3 bases short and J 2 bases short, with 5 bases between. There are 13 residues in the CDR3. CDR3 residues: CASSFSGNQPQHF. CDR3 DNA sequence: TGTGCCAGCAGTTTTTCGGGCAATCAGCCCCAGCATTTT.